This TCR beta chain was recorded in a study of blood T cell repertoires in COVID-19. Study-wide context: T cells, B-cell-depleted T cells, or PBMCs supplied cDNA or gDNA.

Seattle researchers signed up patients amid active infection and tracked them longitudinally. About this clone: Other DNA sequences in this specimen translate into the identical CDR3.

In the authors' methods: Nucleated cell number was recorded as an estimate derived from reference gene primer amplification. The data were produced by immunoSEQ multiplex PCR, yet TCRdb's version contains in-frame clones alone and is incomplete. That table supplies the V and J calls and clone size; D and trimming were determined from the DNA. The data show some 450,000 clones, with 70% to 90% seen just once and roughly 12% held by the top ten. This CDR3 has 14 amino acids. From germline, CDR1 is SGHDT and CDR2 YYEEEE. Trimming left V 0 bases short and J 3 bases short, with 7 bases between. The receptor was derived from a woman aged 45-60 years with COVID-19, enrolled during active disease. This chain links TRBV5-6 with TRBJ1-5; D remains ambiguous. Sequenced material: peripheral blood. CDR3 DNA sequence: TGTGCCAGCAGCTTGGCAGGTTTCAATCAGCCCCAGCATTTT. Encoded protein: CASSLAGFNQPQHF.